A selection of T cell receptor beta chains follows, all from one sample in a study of spatial heterogeneity in lung cancer. TCRdb redid the calling of the 5' RACE reads with MiXCR, one entry per CDR3 protein. The sample includes about 7,900 distinct CDR3 sequences, about 6.7% of them seen just once. The sample was lung tumor tissue, taken at surgery. The receptors shown here come from a female donor with early-stage non-small cell lung cancer. CDR3s include the opening cysteine and the closing phenylalanine or tryptophan. A D gene is named only where the DNA matches it firmly. Clone size appears in some rows only: once, few, many, or a class for an expanded clone.

V gene: TRBV6-1; clone size: many; D gene: TRBD1; J gene: TRBJ1-6; CDR3 protein: CASRRAGQGNSPLHF; CDR3 DNA: TGTGCCAGCAGGAGAGCGGGACAGGGGAATTCACCCCTCCACTTT
V gene: TRBV7-8; clone size: medium-sized; D gene: .; J gene: TRBJ1-1; CDR3 protein: CASVFDTEAFF; CDR3 DNA: TGTGCCAGCGTGTTTGACACTGAAGCTTTCTTT
V gene: TRBV30; clone size: medium-sized; D gene: TRBD2; J gene: TRBJ2-1; CDR3 protein: CALGRGSYEQFF; CDR3 DNA: TGTGCCCTTGGTCGCGGGAGCTATGAGCAGTTCTTC
V gene: TRBV20-1; clone size: many; D gene: TRBD2; J gene: TRBJ2-7; CDR3 protein: CSANLAGGSYEQYF; CDR3 DNA: TGCAGTGCTAACCTAGCGGGAGGTTCCTACGAGCAGTACTTC
V gene: TRBV20-1; clone size: medium-sized; D gene: .; J gene: TRBJ1-5; CDR3 protein: CSASRASGNQPQHF; CDR3 DNA: TGCAGTGCTAGCCGGGCTTCGGGCAATCAGCCCCAGCATTTT
V gene: TRBV1; clone size: many; D gene: .; J gene: TRBJ2-3; CDR3 protein: CTSSQDRRDTQYF; CDR3 DNA: TGCACCAGCAGCCAAGATCGTCGGGATACGCAGTATTTT
V gene: TRBV7-8; clone size: many; D gene: .; J gene: TRBJ1-3; CDR3 protein: CASSLAGNTIYF; CDR3 DNA: TGTGCCAGCAGCTTAGCTGGAAACACCATATATTTT
V gene: TRBV18; clone size: many; D gene: .; J gene: TRBJ2-5; CDR3 protein: CASSPGAGETQYF; CDR3 DNA: TGTGCCAGCTCACCGGGGGCGGGGGAGACCCAGTACTTC
V gene: TRBV7-2; clone size: few; D gene: TRBD1; J gene: TRBJ1-3; CDR3 protein: CASSSGRTGGNTIYF; CDR3 DNA: TGTGCCAGCAGCTCAGGACGGACAGGGGGAAACACCATATATTTT
V gene: TRBV7-2; clone size: medium-sized; D gene: .; J gene: TRBJ2-2; CDR3 protein: CASSKYTGELFF; CDR3 DNA: TGTGCCAGCAGCAAATACACCGGGGAGCTGTTTTTT
V gene: TRBV18; clone size: few; D gene: .; J gene: TRBJ2-7; CDR3 protein: CASSFVSGSYEQYF; CDR3 DNA: TGTGCCAGCTCATTTGTTTCGGGTTCCTACGAGCAGTACTTC
V gene: TRBV6-1; clone size: .; D gene: .; J gene: TRBJ2-7; CDR3 protein: CASSDWDGLYEQYF; CDR3 DNA: TGTGCCAGCAGTGATTGGGACGGCCTTTACGAGCAGTACTTC
V gene: TRBV20-1; clone size: many; D gene: TRBD1; J gene: TRBJ2-3; CDR3 protein: CSARDPRTGTSTDTQYF; CDR3 DNA: TGCAGTGCTAGAGATCCGAGGACAGGGACTTCCACAGATACGCAGTATTTT
V gene: TRBV29-1; clone size: many; D gene: .; J gene: TRBJ1-2; CDR3 protein: CSVVGRVDYGYTF; CDR3 DNA: TGCAGCGTTGTGGGCAGGGTCGACTATGGCTACACCTTC
V gene: TRBV7-2; clone size: many; D gene: TRBD2; J gene: TRBJ2-3; CDR3 protein: CASSWGGGGGDTQYF; CDR3 DNA: TGTGCCAGCAGCTGGGGGGGTGGTGGTGGAGATACGCAGTATTTT
V gene: TRBV15; clone size: many; D gene: .; J gene: TRBJ2-1; CDR3 protein: CATSRDINNEQFF; CDR3 DNA: TGTGCCACCAGCAGAGATATCAATAATGAGCAGTTCTTC
V gene: TRBV7-8; clone size: many; D gene: TRBD1; J gene: TRBJ1-3; CDR3 protein: CASSLVWLRQGSSGNTIYF; CDR3 DNA: TGTGCCAGCAGCTTAGTGTGGCTAAGACAGGGGAGCTCTGGAAACACCATATATTTT
V gene: TRBV3-1; clone size: medium-sized; D gene: .; J gene: TRBJ1-6; CDR3 protein: CASSLGPDGDSPLHF; CDR3 DNA: TGTGCCAGCAGCCTTGGGCCGGATGGGGATTCACCCCTCCACTTT
V gene: TRBV12-3/TRBV12-4; clone size: many; D gene: .; J gene: TRBJ1-5; CDR3 protein: CASRLLSGQPQRF; CDR3 DNA: TGTGCCAGCAGGCTCCTCTCTGGGCAGCCCCAGCGTTTT
V gene: TRBV15; clone size: medium-sized; D gene: .; J gene: TRBJ2-3; CDR3 protein: CATSRGDKLRDTQYF; CDR3 DNA: TGTGCCACCAGCAGAGGAGACAAACTGAGAGATACGCAGTATTTT
V gene: TRBV10-3; clone size: many; D gene: .; J gene: TRBJ1-5; CDR3 protein: CAISEQGNQPQHF; CDR3 DNA: TGTGCCATCAGTGAGCAGGGCAATCAGCCCCAGCATTTT
V gene: TRBV9; clone size: .; D gene: .; J gene: TRBJ2-3; CDR3 protein: CASSVLSSTDTQYF; CDR3 DNA: TGTGCCAGCAGCGTACTATCTAGCACAGATACGCAGTATTTT
V gene: TRBV6-2/TRBV6-3; clone size: many; D gene: .; J gene: TRBJ2-7; CDR3 protein: CASSYSRGSYEQYF; CDR3 DNA: TGTGCCAGCAGTTACTCGCGGGGCTCCTACGAGCAGTACTTC
V gene: TRBV12-3/TRBV12-4; clone size: medium-sized; D gene: .; J gene: TRBJ1-1; CDR3 protein: CASLQGWSTEAFF; CDR3 DNA: TGTGCCAGCCTTCAGGGGTGGAGCACTGAAGCTTTCTTT
V gene: TRBV6-5; clone size: medium-sized; D gene: .; J gene: TRBJ2-3; CDR3 protein: CASSYSGAWEAQYF; CDR3 DNA: TGTGCCAGCAGTTACTCAGGGGCATGGGAGGCGCAGTATTTT
V gene: TRBV5-5; clone size: few; D gene: TRBD1; J gene: TRBJ1-2; CDR3 protein: CASSSGQGNYGYTF; CDR3 DNA: TGTGCCAGCAGCTCCGGACAGGGTAACTATGGCTACACCTTC
V gene: TRBV2; clone size: medium-sized; D gene: .; J gene: TRBJ1-2; CDR3 protein: CASSSDAGRGYTF; CDR3 DNA: TGTGCCAGCAGCTCAGACGCCGGGAGGGGCTACACCTTC
V gene: TRBV27; clone size: many; D gene: TRBD2; J gene: TRBJ2-5; CDR3 protein: CASSFGRLAGEIGTQYF; CDR3 DNA: TGTGCCAGCAGTTTCGGGAGACTAGCGGGAGAGATAGGGACCCAGTACTTC
V gene: TRBV12-3/TRBV12-4; clone size: medium-sized; D gene: TRBD1; J gene: TRBJ2-2; CDR3 protein: CASSPGQYTGELFF; CDR3 DNA: TGTGCCAGCAGTCCGGGACAGTACACCGGGGAGCTGTTTTTT
V gene: TRBV5-1; clone size: many; D gene: .; J gene: TRBJ1-1; CDR3 protein: CASSALQGRNTEAFF; CDR3 DNA: TGCGCCAGCAGCGCCTTACAAGGACGGAACACTGAAGCTTTCTTT
V gene: TRBV7-9; clone size: many; D gene: .; J gene: TRBJ2-1; CDR3 protein: CASSLVLGGYNEQFF; CDR3 DNA: TGTGCCAGCAGCTTAGTACTAGGAGGATACAATGAGCAGTTCTTC
V gene: TRBV2; clone size: medium-sized; D gene: .; J gene: TRBJ2-3; CDR3 protein: CASSGGSADTQYF; CDR3 DNA: TGTGCCAGCAGTGGTGGTAGCGCCGATACGCAGTATTTT
V gene: TRBV7-2; clone size: medium-sized; D gene: TRBD1; J gene: TRBJ2-1; CDR3 protein: CASSKPTGGHNEQFF; CDR3 DNA: TGTGCCAGCAGCAAACCGACAGGGGGCCACAATGAGCAGTTCTTC
V gene: TRBV28; clone size: many; D gene: .; J gene: TRBJ2-7; CDR3 protein: CASIPDSSSYEQYF; CDR3 DNA: TGTGCCAGCATCCCTGACAGTAGCTCCTACGAGCAGTACTTC
V gene: TRBV28; clone size: medium-sized; D gene: .; J gene: TRBJ2-7; CDR3 protein: CASSFLSQGVYEQYF; CDR3 DNA: TGTGCCAGCAGTTTTCTCTCTCAGGGAGTCTACGAGCAGTACTTC
V gene: TRBV7-2; clone size: few; D gene: .; J gene: TRBJ1-1; CDR3 protein: CASSTWGGGTEAFF; CDR3 DNA: TGTGCCAGCAGCACGTGGGGTGGCGGGACTGAAGCTTTCTTT
V gene: TRBV30; clone size: medium-sized; D gene: TRBD1; J gene: TRBJ1-1; CDR3 protein: CAWSEDRVVVTAFF; CDR3 DNA: TGTGCCTGGAGTGAGGACAGGGTAGTAGTAACGGCTTTCTTT
V gene: TRBV27; clone size: medium-sized; D gene: .; J gene: TRBJ2-5; CDR3 protein: CASSLSVRETQYF; CDR3 DNA: TGTGCCAGCAGCCTTTCAGTTAGGGAGACCCAGTACTTC
V gene: TRBV20-1; clone size: many; D gene: TRBD2; J gene: TRBJ2-1; CDR3 protein: CSAAGRPLFDEQFF; CDR3 DNA: TGCAGTGCTGCCGGGAGGCCCCTCTTTGATGAGCAGTTCTTC
V gene: TRBV14; clone size: many; D gene: .; J gene: TRBJ2-3; CDR3 protein: CASSLHVRSGTDTQYF; CDR3 DNA: TGTGCCAGCAGCCTTCACGTACGTTCGGGCACAGATACGCAGTATTTT
V gene: TRBV5-1; clone size: many; D gene: .; J gene: TRBJ2-3; CDR3 protein: CASSGDSDTQYF; CDR3 DNA: TGCGCCAGCAGCGGGGATTCAGATACGCAGTATTTT